The 27 T cell receptor beta chains below all came from one sample that was sequenced in a study of shared clonotypes between healthy human individuals. Generated by immunoSEQ multiplex PCR, the TCRdb table keeps only in-frame clones and is missing some. This sample has around 2,000,000 clones; around 95% occur once, and the top ten carry 0.13%. The material sequenced was naive CD4+ T cells sorted from blood. Subset here: CD45RA+ positively selected. These receptor sequences come from a man aged 18 to 30 in good health.

This chain connects TRBV30 to TRBJ2-2; D uncertain. The CDR3 sequence is 15 residues long. V gave up 0 bases and J gave up 4 bases, with 12 bases separating them. Germline CDR1 reads GTSNPN; CDR2 reads SVGIG (reference sequence). CDR3 DNA: TGTGCCTGGAGTGTTACGGCAGGCGGCACCGGGGAGCTGTTTTTT. This gives the protein CAWSVTAGGTGELFF.

The chain is built from TRBV6-6 and TRBJ2-1; D gene ambiguous. The CDR3 covers 14 residues. V shed 6 bases and J shed 5 bases, with 14 bases lying between them. Per germline, CDR1 MNHNY and CDR2 SVGAGI (reference sequence). The CDR3 sequence is CASSSRAWDNEQFF. Written as DNA, the CDR3 is TGTGCCAGCAGCTCAAGGGCCTGGGACAATGAGCAGTTCTTC.

Remarks on this clone: Other DNA sequences of this sample code for an identical CDR3. The V and J genes are TRBV30 and TRBJ2-1, with TRBD1 identical over 7 bases. The CDR3 has 15 residues. CDR1 is GTSNPN, CDR2 SVGIG, per germline (reference sequence). After removal of 0 bases from V and 1 base from J, the junction contained 3 bases not matched to a gene. CDR3 sequence (DNA): TGTGCCTGGAGTGTAGGACAGGCATCCTACAATGAGCAGTTCTTC. This sequence encodes CAWSVGQASYNEQFF. Drawing the rest from reference TRBV30 and TRBJ2-1, the complete variable domain is SQTIHQWPATLVQPVGSPLSLECTVEGTSNPNLYWYRQAAGRGLQLLFYSVGIGQISSEVPQNLSASRPQDRQFILSSKKLLLSDSGFYLCAWSVGQASYNEQFFGPGTRLTVL.

Concerning this clone itself: The sample carries other DNA sequences with the same CDR3. The chain carries TRBV19 and TRBJ2-7, with no clear D. Germline CDR1 is LNHDA and CDR2 is SQIVND (reference sequence). Trimming shortened V by 1 base and J by 3 bases, and 1 base separated the two germline ends. The CDR3 covers 11 residues. In nucleotides, the CDR3 is TGTGCCAGTAGTATAGGCTACGAGCAGTACTTC. Protein sequence: CASSIGYEQYF. The whole variable domain, filled in from reference TRBV19 and TRBJ2-7, reads DGGITQSPKYLFRKEGQNVTLSCEQNLNHDAMYWYRQDPGQGLRLIYYSQIVNDFQKGDIAEGYSVSREKKESFPLTVTSAQKNPTAFYLCASSIGYEQYFGPGTRLTVT.

V usage is TRBV6-1 and J usage is TRBJ1-2; a weak D match, TRBD1 (5 bases). The CDR3 runs 13 residues. V gave up 3 bases and J gave up 7 bases, with 12 bases separating them. Germline-derived CDR1 and CDR2 are MNHNS and SASEGT. For the CDR3, the DNA is TGTGCCAGCAGTGAGTCCAGGGCTGCTGGCTACACCTTC. Its protein is CASSESRAAGYTF.

This clone has at least ten counts. V gene TRBV2 combines with J gene TRBJ2-7; D not resolved. The V gene's germline CDR1 is SNHLY and CDR2 FYNNEI. The CDR3 is 15 residues long. V was cut by 5 bases and J by 0 bases, with 14 bases left in between. CDR3 region: CASSSENGISYEQYF. The CDR3 DNA reads TGTGCCAGCAGTTCTGAGAATGGGATCTCCTACGAGCAGTACTTC.

In nucleotides, the CDR3 is TGTGCCAGCAGCTTCTACGCGACCTACGAGCAGTACTTC. It translates to CASSFYATYEQYF. The chain carries TRBV5-6 and TRBJ2-7; D uncertain. Per the germline V gene, CDR1 is SGHDT and CDR2 is YYEEEE. The CDR3 extends over 13 amino acids. The ends were cut back, 2 bases at V and 2 bases at J, with 8 bases in the middle.

The rearrangement joins TRBV2 to TRBJ2-7; D gene uncertain. This CDR3 is 14 amino acids long. Per germline, CDR1 SNHLY and CDR2 FYNNEI. V shed 2 bases and J shed 1 base, with 9 bases lying between them. The CDR3 region has the DNA TGTGCCAGCAGTGAAACGGGTTTATCCTACGAGCAGTACTTC. Translating it yields CASSETGLSYEQYF.

This clone was found a few times. J is TRBJ1-6 and V is TRBV7-9, with D unclear. The CDR3 contains 15 residues. Trimming took 5 bases from V and 8 from J, leaving 16 bases between them. In germline, CDR1 is SEHNR, CDR2 FQNEAQ (reference sequence). This CDR3 reads CASSTSRGVDSPLHF. CDR3 coding DNA: TGTGCCAGCAGCACCTCACGGGGTGTCGATTCACCCCTCCACTTT.

On this clone itself: This sample also contains other DNA sequences that code for the same CDR3. The chain combines TRBV7-2 with TRBJ1-2, with D unclear. In germline, CDR1 is SGHTA, CDR2 FQGNSA. V lost 1 base, J lost 5 bases, and 5 bases lay in between. The CDR3 covers 12 residues. CDR3 residues: CASSLGEYGYTF. The DNA for the CDR3 is TGTGCCAGCAGCTTAGGAGAATATGGCTACACCTTC. Using reference TRBV7-2 and TRBJ1-2 for the parts outside the CDR3, the full variable domain is GAGVSQSPSNKVTEKGKDVELRCDPISGHTALYWYRQSLGQGLEFLIYFQGNSAPDKSGLPSDRFSAERTGGSVSTLTIQRTQQEDSAVYLCASSLGEYGYTFGSGTRLTVV.

This clone was detected once. The CDR3 coding sequence is TGCAGCGTCGGGGGGGACACCGGGGAGCTGTTTTTT. Protein product: CSVGGDTGELFF. The chain employs TRBV29-1 and TRBJ2-2; 8 nucleotides align to TRBD2. CDR1 is SQVTM, CDR2 ANQGSEA, per germline. CDR3 length equals 12 residues. V was pared by 6 bases and J by 3 bases, with 0 bases of the junction left unmatched.

This clone was seen just once. Other DNA sequences in the sample encode the same CDR3. The chain carries TRBV5-1 and TRBJ2-7, with D possibly matching TRBD2 (5 bases). This CDR3 contains 14 residues. V was cut by 0 bases and J by 0 bases, with 7 bases left in between. Germline CDR1 reads SGHRS; CDR2 reads YFSETQ. The CDR3 sequence is CASSLDGDSYEQYF. Here the CDR3 DNA reads TGCGCCAGCAGCTTGGACGGGGACTCCTACGAGCAGTACTTC.

J is TRBJ2-3 and V is TRBV6-1, with 10 bases identical to TRBD1. This CDR3 region has 15 residues. Germline V gene sequence: CDR1 MNHNS, CDR2 SASEGT. Trimming cost V 5 bases and J 3 bases; bases outside gene matches: 5. The CDR3 bases are TGTGCCAGCAGTAGCCGGGACAGGGGTACAGATACGCAGTATTTT. Translation: CASSSRDRGTDTQYF.

The chain recombines TRBV5-6 with TRBJ2-3, with 12 bases aligning to TRBD2. The CDR3 contains 17 residues. Losses at the gene ends were 4 bases for V and 4 bases for J; bases not matched to a gene: 10. Germline-derived CDR1 and CDR2 are SGHDT and YYEEEE. CDR3 coding DNA: TGTGCCAGCAGCCTCGGACTAGCGGGAAAGGGCGCAGATACGCAGTATTTT. Encoded protein: CASSLGLAGKGADTQYF.

The genes are TRBV19 and TRBJ2-2; 12 nucleotides line up with TRBD1. The trim removed 8 bases at V and 5 bases at J, leaving 6 bases unmatched. The V gene's germline CDR1 is LNHDA and CDR2 SQIVND (reference sequence). The CDR3 runs to 15 residues. DNA for the CDR3: TGTGCCAGTTCATCGGGACAGGGGGCAACCGGGGAGCTGTTTTTT. It is translated as CASSSGQGATGELFF.

With regard to this clone: Other DNA sequences in the same sample also yield this CDR3. This sequence joins TRBV10-3 and TRBJ1-5; D not certain. The CDR3 is made up of 14 amino acids. The V and J ends lost 3 bases and 1 base respectively, with 7 bases between them. Germline CDR1 is ENHRY and CDR2 is SYGVKD. The CDR3 spells CAISEGRSNQPQHF. CDR3 bases: TGTGCCATCAGTGAAGGCAGAAGCAATCAGCCCCAGCATTTT.

V is TRBV18 and J is TRBJ2-5; maybe TRBD1 (5 bases). Germline lookup yields CDR1 KGHSH and CDR2 LQKENI. Between the trimmed V and J ends, which lost 2 bases and 0 bases, there was a span of 13 bases. The CDR3 runs to 16 residues. The CDR3 region is CASSPSWGAYQETQYF. The CDR3 coding sequence is TGTGCCAGCTCACCATCCTGGGGCGCGTACCAAGAGACCCAGTACTTC.

V gene TRBV27 combines with J gene TRBJ2-1, with 8 bases matching TRBD2. The CDR3 runs to 18 residues. Germline assignment: CDR1 MNHEY and CDR2 SMNVEV (reference sequence). Trimming removed 5 bases from V and 1 base from J; junction bases left unmatched: 13. The CDR3, as DNA: TGTGCCAGCAGTCGACGTACCTTAGCGGGACCGTCCTACAATGAGCAGTTCTTC. This gives the protein CASSRRTLAGPSYNEQFF.

The V call is TRBV30, the J call TRBJ1-5; 8 bases are shared with TRBD1. The CDR3 spans 15 residues. The germline V gene has CDR1 GTSNPN and CDR2 SVGIG (reference sequence). V lost 3 bases to trimming and J lost 4 bases; unmatched junction nucleotides: 8. This chain's CDR3 is CAWSAGQVWNQPQHF. DNA of the CDR3: TGTGCCTGGAGCGCGGGACAGGTGTGGAATCAGCCCCAGCATTTT.

The J gene is TRBJ2-1, the V gene TRBV9, with D unclear. The CDR3 consists of 16 residues. V was pared by 7 bases and J by 0 bases, with 17 bases between. The V gene's germline CDR1 is SGDLS and CDR2 YYNGEE. The CDR3 DNA reads as TGTGCCAGCGAGCGTCACCCCATCAGCTCCTACAATGAGCAGTTCTTC. Protein sequence: CASERHPISSYNEQFF.

The V gene is TRBV5-1, the J gene TRBJ1-3, with a tentative D call TRBD1 (5 bases). CDR1 is SGHRS and CDR2 is YFSETQ in the germline V gene. This CDR3 is built from 17 residues. Trimming stripped 4 bases from V and 0 bases from J, with 17 bases between. The CDR3 is CASSTGTEYVSGNTIYF. In DNA form, the CDR3 reads TGCGCCAGCAGCACCGGGACGGAGTACGTCTCTGGAAACACCATATATTTT.

The chain recombines TRBV28 with TRBJ2-2; possibly TRBD1 for D (6 bases). The germline V and J ends were trimmed by 6 bases and 1 base, with 15 bases remaining between them. Germline V gene sequence: CDR1 MDHEN, CDR2 SYDVKM. The CDR3 extends over 16 amino acids. The CDR3 here is CASRQKWDKNTGELFF. CDR3 DNA sequence: TGTGCCAGCAGACAAAAGTGGGACAAGAACACCGGGGAGCTGTTTTTT. The whole variable domain, remainder taken from reference TRBV28 and TRBJ2-2, is DVKVTQSSRYLVKRTGEKVFLECVQDMDHENMFWYRQDPGLGLRLIYFSYDVKMKEKGDIPEGYSVSREKKERFSLILESASTNQTSMYLCASRQKWDKNTGELFFGEGSRLTVL.

V usage is TRBV4-3 and J usage is TRBJ2-1, with 9 nucleotides matching TRBD2. CDR3 length: 15 residues. J was trimmed by 4 bases and V by 4 bases; bases with no gene match: 5. Germline assignment: CDR1 LGHNA and CDR2 YSLEER. In DNA, the CDR3 is TGCGCCAGCAGCCTAGGGAGCGGGAGGTACAATGAGCAGTTCTTC. Translated, it gives CASSLGSGRYNEQFF.

This clone was found once. DNA of the CDR3: TGTGCCAGCAGTGAAGTTCTGAGCTCCTATAATTCACCCCTCCACTTT. Protein sequence: CASSEVLSSYNSPLHF. The J gene is TRBJ1-6, the V gene TRBV6-1; D unclear. The CDR3 runs 16 residues. The ends were cut back, 1 base at V and 0 bases at J, with 7 bases in the middle. Looked up from germline, CDR1 is MNHNS and CDR2 is SASEGT.

This clone was seen only once. The V gene is TRBV5-1, the J gene TRBJ2-3, with 15 bases identical to TRBD2. The V segment lost 4 bases and the J segment 1 base; nucleotides outside the gene matches: 7. Germline loops: CDR1 SGHRS, CDR2 YFSETQ. The CDR3 totals 18 residues. The CDR3 loop is CASSPPGLAGGRTDTQYF. In nucleotides, the CDR3 is TGCGCCAGCAGCCCGCCGGGACTAGCGGGAGGACGCACAGATACGCAGTATTTT.

The rearrangement joins TRBV18 to TRBJ1-3, with D unresolved. Trimming removed 0 bases at V and 1 base at J, with 10 bases between. Germline V CDR1 and CDR2: KGHSH, LQKENI. CDR3 length equals 16 residues. In DNA form, the CDR3 reads TGTGCCAGCTCACCACCGAACCGAGTTTCTGGAAACACCATATATTTT. It yields the protein CASSPPNRVSGNTIYF. Full variable domain (outside the CDR3, taken from reference TRBV18 and TRBJ1-3): NAGVMQNPRHLVRRRGQEARLRCSPMKGHSHVYWYRQLPEEGLKFMVYLQKENIIDESGMPKERFSAEFPKEGPSILRIQQVVRGDSAAYFCASSPPNRVSGNTIYFGEGSWLTVV.

This clone has just one count. Distinct nucleotide sequences in the sample also encode this CDR3. This chain connects TRBV6-1 to TRBJ1-5; no reliable D call. CDR3 length equals 14 residues. V shed 2 bases and J shed 1 base, with 6 bases lying between them. Germline loops: CDR1 MNHNS, CDR2 SASEGT. CDR3 nucleotides: TGTGCCAGCAGTGAAAACGGAAGCAATCAGCCCCAGCATTTT. This encodes CASSENGSNQPQHF.